A selection of T cell receptor beta chains follows, all from one sample in a study of blood T cell repertoires in COVID-19. Using immunoSEQ multiplex PCR, the repertoire was profiled, and TCRdb retains in-frame clones only, with some absent. The data contain 70,000 to 90,000 clones, approximately 80% of them singletons. Sequencing used peripheral blood. These receptors were taken from a woman aged 55-70 years with acute or convalescent COVID-19. Each CDR3 is given with its conserved first and last residue. The order of the fields is clone size, J gene, V gene, D gene, CDR3 DNA, CDR3 protein. D genes are given only for firm matches. Clone size is stated in some rows and not others, as once, few, many or a class when expanded.

.	TRBJ2-1	TRBV7-8	TRBD2	TGTGCCAGCAGCTTCAGGACTAGCGGGGCCTCCTACAATGAGCAGTTCTTC	CASSFRTSGASYNEQFF
.	TRBJ1-5	TRBV10-3	TRBD1	TGTGCCATCAGTGAAGGGACAGGCGGACAGCCCCAGCATTTT	CAISEGTGGQPQHF
.	TRBJ1-4	TRBV7-9	.	TGTGCCAGCAGCCCGCTGCGGGGGGGCGGTGAAAAACTGTTTTTT	CASSPLRGGGEKLFF
.	TRBJ2-3	TRBV11-2	TRBD2	TGTGCCAGCAGCTTAGGCCTCTCGCGGGGGGGGTCAGATACGCAGTATTTT	CASSLGLSRGGSDTQYF
few	TRBJ2-1	TRBV2	.	TGTGCCAGCAGTGACAGGGGTCTGGGCAATGAGCAGTTCTTC	CASSDRGLGNEQFF
.	TRBJ2-1	TRBV11-3	.	TGTGCCAGCAGCCAAGGCCGGGGGGCGGAAAATGAGCAGTTCTTC	CASSQGRGAENEQFF
.	TRBJ1-5	TRBV30	TRBD1	TGTGCCTGGGGGACAGCTAACAATCAGCCCCAGCATTTT	CAWGTANNQPQHF
.	TRBJ1-2	TRBV5-1	.	TGCGCCAGCAGCTTGGATAGATCAGGCCGCTATGGCTACACCTTC	CASSLDRSGRYGYTF
.	TRBJ2-3	TRBV19	TRBD2	TGTGCCAGTAGTATTGGTCTCTGGCTAGCGGGGGGCGAGGATACGCAGTATTTT	CASSIGLWLAGGEDTQYF
.	TRBJ1-2	TRBV5-6	.	TGTGCCAGCAGCTTGGTGAGAAGAGGCTATGGCTACACCTTC	CASSLVRRGYGYTF
.	TRBJ1-6	TRBV20-1	.	TGCAGTGCTAGTATCGGGATCCCTAATTCACCCCTCCACTTT	CSASIGIPNSPLHF
.	TRBJ2-1	TRBV6-5	.	TGTGCCAGCTCCGACAGGGAGGCCTACAATGAGCAGTTCTTC	CASSDREAYNEQFF
.	TRBJ2-1	TRBV7-9	.	TGTGCCAGCAACGGTCCCAATGAGCAGTTCTTC	CASNGPNEQFF
.	TRBJ2-1	TRBV11-1	.	TGTGCCAGCAGCTTATTTTCATCAGGGGACAATGAGCAGTTCTTC	CASSLFSSGDNEQFF
.	TRBJ2-3	TRBV19	.	TGTGCCAGTACGGGCCCGGGGGGCGGGACAGATACGCAGTATTTT	CASTGPGGGTDTQYF
.	TRBJ1-2	TRBV24-1	.	TGTGCCACCAGTGATCAGGCCAATAACTATGGCTACACCTTC	CATSDQANNYGYTF
.	TRBJ2-5	TRBV2	TRBD1	TGTGCCAGCGGCCCCGGGACAGGGGCAGAGACCCAGTACTTC	CASGPGTGAETQYF
.	TRBJ1-5	TRBV28	.	TGTGCCAGCAGTTTGTTGAGGGGAGGAGATTGGGCTCAGCCCCAGCATTTT	CASSLLRGGDWAQPQHF
.	TRBJ1-1	TRBV5-1	TRBD1	TGCGCCAGCAGCTGGGGACAGGGGAGGACTGAAGCTTTCTTT	CASSWGQGRTEAFF
once	TRBJ2-3	TRBV29-1	.	TGCAGCGTTGGGGCGCGCACAGATACGCAGTATTTT	CSVGARTDTQYF
.	TRBJ1-3	TRBV28	TRBD1	TGTGCCAGCAGTCGACCCCGGGACAGTACAAGAAACACCATATATTTT	CASSRPRDSTRNTIYF
.	TRBJ1-1	TRBV10-3	TRBD1	TGTGCCATCAGTGGGGACAGGGCGAACACTGAAGCTTTCTTT	CAISGDRANTEAFF
.	TRBJ1-6	TRBV5-4	TRBD1	TGTGCCAGCAGCTTGTTGTTGGCAGGGGGCGCGGGATCACCCCTCCACTTT	CASSLLLAGGAGSPLHF
.	TRBJ1-1	TRBV19	.	TGTGCCAGTAGTCTACACACGGGGACATTGAACACTGAAGCTTTCTTT	CASSLHTGTLNTEAFF
.	TRBJ1-1	TRBV5-6	TRBD1	TGTGCCAGCACCATTACGACAGGGGGCGAACAGAGCACTGAAGCTTTCTTT	CASTITTGGEQSTEAFF
.	TRBJ1-1	TRBV5-6	TRBD1	TGTGCCAGCAGCTTGGCCGGACAGGGGACCACTGAAGCTTTCTTT	CASSLAGQGTTEAFF
.	TRBJ2-1	TRBV11-2	.	TGTGCCAGCAGCTTATTGATTAGGGGCTCTGGAAATGAGCAGTTCTTC	CASSLLIRGSGNEQFF
.	TRBJ2-1	TRBV7-2	TRBD1	TGTGCCAGCAGCTACCCGGGACAGGGCCACAATGAGCAGTTCTTC	CASSYPGQGHNEQFF
.	TRBJ2-2	TRBV5-1	.	TGCGCCAGCAGCTTGGAGTCCGGTAACACCGGGGAGCTGTTTTTT	CASSLESGNTGELFF
once	TRBJ1-1	TRBV5-4	.	TGTGCCAGCAGCTTGGGCGGGCGCTCCATGAACACTGAAGCTTTCTTT	CASSLGGRSMNTEAFF
.	TRBJ2-6	TRBV5-1	.	TGCGCCAGCAGCTTGGACAGCTCTGGGGCCAACGTCCTGACTTTC	CASSLDSSGANVLTF
.	TRBJ1-2	TRBV27	.	TGTGCCAGCAGTTTAACGGGTGGCAGTCGCTACACCTTC	CASSLTGGSRYTF
.	TRBJ2-3	TRBV20-1	TRBD2	TGCAGTGCTAGTCTCGCGGGGGGCGTTGATACGCAGTATTTT	CSASLAGGVDTQYF
.	TRBJ1-5	TRBV6-2/TRBV6-3	.	TGTGCCAGCAGTTACTCGGTCTTGGGAGGAGGGAGCAATCAGCCCCAGCATTTT	CASSYSVLGGGSNQPQHF
.	TRBJ2-1	TRBV7-3	TRBD1	TGTGCCAGCAGCCCCGGACAGGGTTCCTACAATGAGCAGTTCTTC	CASSPGQGSYNEQFF
.	TRBJ2-1	TRBV11-3	TRBD1	TGTGCCAGCAGCCAGGGACAGGTAAAAGGTGGTCAGTTCTTC	CASSQGQVKGGQFF
.	TRBJ1-2	TRBV19	.	TGTGCCAGCGACTCAGCGGGGCAGGAATTCTATGGCTACACCTTC	CASDSAGQEFYGYTF
medium-sized	TRBJ1-1	TRBV6-2/TRBV6-3	.	TGTGCCAGCAGTTACAACCTCGGAGGTGGTCTCAAAGGAGCAACTGAAGCTTTCTTT	CASSYNLGGGLKGATEAFF
.	TRBJ1-1	TRBV10-3	TRBD1	TGTGCCATCAGCGAGGGACAGGGACGGTCTGAAGCTTTCTTT	CAISEGQGRSEAFF